The next 21 T cell receptor beta chains were all read from a single sample in a study of identifying expanded T cells in peripheral blood (dated by TCRdb to the late 2010s). Library creation used the immunoSEQ multiplex PCR assay. TCRdb obtained this table from immuneACCESS and retained in-frame rearrangements with V and J assigned. These tables miss some clones; where compared with another copy, unresolved V genes account for less than half of the shortfall, and the remainder is unexplained. The sample contains 100,000 to 150,000 clones, approximately 80% of them found a single time. Clones ranked in the top ten supply over 3% of the sample. The sample taken for sequencing was blood. All receptors derive from a person aged 18 to 70 in good health.

The table lists this clone with a count of one. The chain employs TRBV2 and TRBJ2-5; D possibly corresponds to TRBD2 (6 bases). This CDR3 is built from 13 residues. Per germline, CDR1 SNHLY and CDR2 FYNNEI. Deletions cut 5 bases from V and 2 bases from J, with 9 bases between. CDR3 in DNA: TGTGCCAGCAGTCGGACTATTCAAGAGACCCAGTACTTC. This codes for CASSRTIQETQYF.

The chain employs TRBV7-9 and TRBJ2-7; TRBD1 agrees at 7 bases. The CDR3 spans 16 residues. V shed 5 bases and J 1 base; nucleotides not matched to a gene: 11. Germline CDR1 SEHNR, CDR2 FQNEAQ (reference sequence). The CDR3 is CASSPRTGPKSYEQYF. Here the CDR3 DNA reads TGTGCCAGCAGCCCTCGGACAGGCCCTAAATCCTACGAGCAGTACTTC. The variable domain in full, completed from reference TRBV7-9 and TRBJ2-7, reads DTGVSQNPRHKITKRGQNVTFRCDPISEHNRLYWYRQTLGQGPEFLTYFQNEAQLEKSRLLSDRFSAERPKGSFSTLEIQRTEQGDSAMYLCASSPRTGPKSYEQYFGPGTRLTVT.

The chain has TRBV19 and TRBJ2-6; maybe TRBD2 (6 bases). V lost 1 base and J lost 10, with 14 bases in between. CDR1 is LNHDA and CDR2 is SQIVND in the germline V gene (reference sequence). The CDR3 runs to 15 residues. In DNA, the CDR3 is TGTGCCAGTAGTATAGGAGGAGGGGCCACGAACGTCCTGACTTTC. The encoded protein is CASSIGGGATNVLTF.

The V and J genes are TRBV27 and TRBJ1-5; D is uncertain. The germline CDR1 and CDR2 sequences are MNHEY and SMNVEV (reference sequence). This CDR3 region has 14 residues. V lost 6 bases and J 5 bases, leaving 14 bases between the germline ends. Here the CDR3 reads CASSPGGGDQPQHF. CDR3 bases: TGTGCCAGCAGCCCCGGAGGTGGGGATCAGCCCCAGCATTTT.

This rearrangement joins TRBV7-8 to TRBJ2-3; either TRBD1 or TRBD2 may supply D (5 bases each). This CDR3 has 15 residues. Deletions cut 5 bases from V and 1 base from J, with 13 bases between. The V gene's germline CDR1 is SGHVS and CDR2 FQNEAQ. CDR3 region: CASSRQRGRTDTQYF. In DNA, the CDR3 is TGTGCCAGCAGCCGCCAACGGGGCCGCACAGATACGCAGTATTTT.

V and J are TRBV28 and TRBJ2-7; TRBD1 matches 7 bases. Germline lookup yields CDR1 MDHEN and CDR2 SYDVKM. J gave up 7 bases and V 4 bases, and 13 bases lay outside the gene matches. This CDR3 spans 15 amino acids. The CDR3 region has the DNA TGTGCCAGCAGTTGGCGCGGCAGGGGGACATGGGAGCAGTACTTC. Residues: CASSWRGRGTWEQYF.

J is TRBJ2-5 and V is TRBV5-1; 9 bases fit TRBD1. CDR1 and CDR2 from the germline V gene are SGHRS and YFSETQ. This CDR3 comprises 15 residues. V lost 7 bases, J lost 4 bases, and 11 bases stayed unmatched. DNA of the CDR3: TGCGCCAGCTCAATTGTACCGACAGGGGGAGAGACCCAGTACTTC. Protein product: CASSIVPTGGETQYF.

This clone was detected only once. The V gene is TRBV2, the J gene TRBJ1-2, with D possibly matching TRBD1 (5 bases). The CDR3 runs to 15 residues. Trimming left V 7 bases short and J 4 bases short, with 19 bases between. CDR1 SNHLY and CDR2 FYNNEI come from the germline V gene. CDR3 protein: CASKVTRGVIYGYTF. The CDR3 nucleotides read TGTGCCAGCAAGGTGACGAGGGGAGTCATCTATGGCTACACCTTC.

V is TRBV2 and J is TRBJ1-1; D gene uncertain. Germline CDR1 and CDR2: SNHLY and FYNNEI. Trimming removed 2 bases at V and 7 bases at J, with 11 bases between. The CDR3 runs 13 residues. The CDR3 DNA is TGTGCCAGCAGTGAACCAGAGACAATTGAAGCTTTCTTT. It translates to CASSEPETIEAFF. The full variable domain, with the rest looked up from reference TRBV2 and TRBJ1-1, is EPEVTQTPSHQVTQMGQEVILRCVPISNHLYFYWYRQILGQKVEFLVSFYNNEISEKSEIFDDQFSVERPDGSNFTLKIRSTKLEDSAMYFCASSEPETIEAFFGQGTRLTVV.

The chain uses TRBV12-5 and TRBJ2-7; unclear D gene. CDR3 size: 11 residues. Germline-derived CDR1 and CDR2 are LGHNT and FRNRAP. Trimming cost V 3 bases and J 3 bases, with 3 bases left between them. In DNA form, the CDR3 reads TGTGCTAGTGGTTTCAACTACGAGCAGTACTTC. It specifies CASGFNYEQYF. Looking up the rest from reference TRBV12-5 and TRBJ2-7 gives the full variable domain: DARVTQTPRHKVTEMGQEVTMRCQPILGHNTVFWYRQTMMQGLELLAYFRNRAPLDDSGMPKDRFSAEMPDATLATLKIQPSEPRDSAVYFCASGFNYEQYFGPGTRLTVT.

This clone turned up a few times. The chain carries TRBV15 and TRBJ1-1; D might be TRBD1 (5 bases). Trimming removed 9 bases from V and 4 bases from J, with 15 bases in between. Germline values: CDR1 LNHNV, CDR2 YYDKDF (reference sequence). This CDR3 region has 13 residues. CDR3 in amino acids: CATNGASRTEAFF. CDR3 DNA: TGTGCCACGAATGGGGCTTCGCGCACTGAAGCTTTCTTT.

The chain has TRBV11-3 and TRBJ1-3, with no clear D. The CDR3 has 14 amino acids. Looked up from germline, CDR1 is SGHNT and CDR2 is YENEEA. Deletions cut 5 bases from V and 0 bases from J, with 8 bases between. CDR3 in DNA: TGTGCCAGCAGCCTCGGCGACTCTGGAAACACCATATATTTT. This sequence encodes CASSLGDSGNTIYF.

V and J are TRBV5-1 and TRBJ1-4, with 11 positions matching TRBD1. Per the germline V gene, CDR1 is SGHRS and CDR2 is YFSETQ. This CDR3 is 15 amino acids long. Trimming removed 7 bases from V and 7 bases from J; junction bases left unmatched: 9. The CDR3 bases are TGCGCCAGCTCCGCGCGGGGACAGGGGGTTGAAAAACTGTTTTTT. This translates into CASSARGQGVEKLFF.

The chain has TRBV30 and TRBJ2-5, with no clear D. Trimming took 2 bases from V and 1 from J, leaving 8 bases between them. The CDR3 extends over 13 amino acids. Germline CDR1 is GTSNPN and CDR2 is SVGIG (reference sequence). CDR3 amino acids: CAWSSTFQETQYF. The CDR3 DNA is TGTGCCTGGAGTAGCACCTTCCAAGAGACCCAGTACTTC.

The chain links TRBV19 to TRBJ1-2, with unresolved D. The germline gives CDR1 LNHDA, CDR2 SQIVND (reference sequence). CDR3 size: 13 residues. V was clipped by 7 bases and J by 4 bases, with 13 bases between them. Here the CDR3 reads CASTATRGYGYTF. CDR3 sequence (DNA): TGTGCCAGTACTGCCACCCGTGGCTATGGCTACACCTTC.

J is TRBJ1-2 and V is TRBV2, with TRBD1 matching over 8 bases. This CDR3 has 15 amino acids. Per the germline V gene, CDR1 is SNHLY and CDR2 is FYNNEI. V shed 6 bases and J 5 bases; nucleotides not matched to a gene: 11. CDR3 DNA: TGTGCCAGCAGCCCAGCGACAGGGGCGTGGTATGGCTACACCTTC. Amino acid sequence: CASSPATGAWYGYTF. The variable domain in full, completed from reference TRBV2 and TRBJ1-2, reads EPEVTQTPSHQVTQMGQEVILRCVPISNHLYFYWYRQILGQKVEFLVSFYNNEISEKSEIFDDQFSVERPDGSNFTLKIRSTKLEDSAMYFCASSPATGAWYGYTFGSGTRLTVV.

The chain uses TRBV2 and TRBJ1-4, with 9 bases matching TRBD1. CDR1 SNHLY and CDR2 FYNNEI come from the germline V gene. Losses at the gene ends were 9 bases for V and 5 bases for J; bases not matched to a gene: 7. The CDR3 spans 14 residues. CDR3 in DNA: TGTGCCAGTCTTCCCGGGACAGGGAATGAAAAACTGTTTTTT. Its protein is CASLPGTGNEKLFF.

This rearrangement joins TRBV2 to TRBJ2-1; 8 bases agree with TRBD2. Germline CDR1 is SNHLY and CDR2 is FYNNEI. The CDR3 has 16 residues. Unmatched junction bases numbered 9, after V lost 2 bases and J lost 6 bases. For the CDR3, the DNA is TGTGCCAGCAGTGAAAGAGGTCTAGCGGGTGCCAATGAGCAGTTCTTC. As protein: CASSERGLAGANEQFF.

The chain employs TRBV6-5 and TRBJ1-1; unclear D gene. In germline, CDR1 is MNHEY, CDR2 SVGAGI. V was cut by 7 bases and J by 0 bases, with 12 bases left in between. The CDR3 loop spans 14 amino acids. CDR3 in amino acids: CASKKKKMNTEAFF. The CDR3 DNA is TGTGCCAGCAAGAAGAAAAAGATGAACACTGAAGCTTTCTTT.

The V gene is TRBV4-1, the J gene TRBJ1-2; D unclear. The ends were cut back, 1 base at V and 3 bases at J, with 18 bases in the middle. Germline V gives CDR1 MGHRA, CDR2 YSYEKL. The CDR3 is 17 residues long. The CDR3 nucleotides read TGCGCCAGCAGCCAAGTTCTTGGGGAGGTGAAGGACTATGGCTACACCTTC. Residues: CASSQVLGEVKDYGYTF.

The chain combines TRBV27 with TRBJ1-2, with 11 positions matching TRBD1. The CDR3 has 17 residues. Looked up from germline, CDR1 is MNHEY and CDR2 is SMNVEV (reference sequence). J was trimmed by 4 bases and V by 9 bases; bases with no gene match: 16. The CDR3 reads CASTPGQGVLLRYGYTF. As DNA, the CDR3 is TGTGCCAGTACTCCGGGACAGGGGGTTTTGTTGCGCTATGGCTACACCTTC.